This T cell receptor beta chain was sequenced in a study of response to subunit inactivated influenza vaccine. TCRdb re-analysed the RT-PCR reads in MiXCR, keeping a single row per CDR3 protein. Of roughly 650,000 distinct CDR3 sequences listed, about 14% were seen once; the top ten hold approximately 7.6%. The CDR3 spans 15 residues. Unmatched junction bases numbered 10, after V lost 2 bases and J lost 10 bases. From germline, CDR1 is KGHSH and CDR2 LQKENI. Regarding the study as a whole: Authors suggested seasonal influenza vaccinations each recruit few new T cells.

With regard to this clonotype: Antigen unknown.

The sequences come from PBMCs from blood, collected around two weeks before vaccination. J is TRBJ2-1 and V is TRBV18; 8 bases line up with TRBD2. This TCR derives from a man in his fifties or sixties who received an inactivated influenza vaccine. This chain's CDR3 is CASSPSAHGRAEQFF. CDR3 in DNA: TGTGCCAGCTCACCAAGTGCCCACGGGAGGGCCGAGCAGTTCTTC.